The sample holds many counts of the clone carrying this T cell receptor (beta chain). What it recognizes is unknown. These data originate in a study of T cells in Graves' hyperthyroidism and ophthalmopathy. Findings and caveats of the study: Median prediction lead before ophthalmopathy onset was about 6.3 months with the model.

TCR beta CDR3 regions were amplified from RNA. HTBI primers were employed in a first-round RT-PCR of the TCR CDR3. TCRdb ran MiXCR on the multiplex PCR reads and lists one entry per CDR3 protein. This table has about 210,000 distinct CDR3 sequences, more than 15% appearing once. J lost 5 bases, V lost 2 bases, and 15 bases had no gene match. Germline assignment: CDR1 SGHAT and CDR2 FQNNGV. The CDR3 has 19 residues. Pregnant or lactating patients were excluded, as were those with uncontrolled infection or other autoimmune disease. The authors took PBMCs from roughly 9.3 ml fresh peripheral blood. The J gene is TRBJ2-2, the V gene TRBV11-2; 9 bases fit TRBD2. The sample consisted of blood. The receptor was isolated from a man over 45 with Graves' hyperthyroidism. CDR3 DNA sequence: TGTGCCAGCAGCTTATGGTCCCTAGCGGGAAGAACGGGGACCGGGGAGCTGTTTTTT. Protein: CASSLWSLAGRTGTGELFF.